A single sample is the source of the 25 T cell receptor beta chains below, sequenced in a study of vaccination effects on CD4 cells after COVID-19. Their target antigens are unknown. Prior to sequencing, the ViraFEST assay stimulated PBMC with viral peptide pools, which expanded the antigen-specific CD4+ T cells. The authors isolated CD4+ T cells after around 9 days of culture. Vaccinees lacked prior SARS-CoV-2 infection and tested negative for nucleocapsid antibodies. Libraries were prepared by immunoSEQ multiplex PCR; TCRdb keeps only in-frame clonotypes and omits some of them. Among 55,000 to 80,000 clones listed, roughly 70% were seen once. Material: CD4+ T cells from PBMCs cultured with HCoV-OC43 spike peptides, obtained before COVID-19 vaccination. Subset denoted: HCoV-OC43 spike overlapping peptide pool stimulation. Receptor source: a human donor who received a COVID-19 vaccine.

The V and J genes are TRBV5-8 and TRBJ2-5, with 9 bases that match TRBD1. Germline CDR1 and CDR2: SGHTS and YDEGEE. V trimming: 4 bases; J trimming: 5 bases; junction bases outside the gene matches: 6. There are 14 residues in the CDR3. The CDR3 spells CASSLGTGRETQYF. The CDR3 DNA is TGTGCCAGCAGCCTAGGGACAGGGAGGGAGACCCAGTACTTC.

The chain has TRBV5-1 and TRBJ1-1; D gene unclear. Germline assignment: CDR1 SGHRS and CDR2 YFSETQ. Deletions cut 6 bases from V and 3 bases from J, with 12 bases between. The CDR3 covers 13 residues. The CDR3 sequence: CASMKSTDTEAFF. The CDR3, as DNA: TGCGCCAGCATGAAGAGCACGGACACTGAAGCTTTCTTT.

The rearrangement joins TRBV7-2 to TRBJ2-5; D is uncertain. The CDR3 has 14 amino acids. V lost 2 bases and J 3 bases, leaving 10 bases between the germline ends. From germline, CDR1 is SGHTA and CDR2 FQGNSA. CDR3 coding DNA: TGTGCCAGCAGCTTACAGGCGATCGAAGAGACCCAGTACTTC. Translated, it gives CASSLQAIEETQYF.

The rearrangement links TRBV9 to TRBJ1-3; 8 bases map to TRBD1. Germline V gene lookup returns CDR1 SGDLS and CDR2 YYNGEE. V lost 2 bases, J lost 6 bases, and 4 bases stayed unmatched. CDR3 length: 14 amino acids. CDR3 sequence: CASSVRDRLNTIYF. CDR3 sequence (DNA): TGTGCCAGCAGCGTGAGGGACAGGTTAAACACCATATATTTT.

V usage is TRBV9 and J usage is TRBJ2-3; tentatively, D is TRBD1 (5 bases). V was shortened by 0 bases and J by 1 base, with 9 bases between the two germline ends. The CDR3 has 15 residues. The V gene's germline CDR1 is SGDLS and CDR2 YYNGEE. CDR3 residues: CASSVVGVGTDTQYF. The CDR3 region has the DNA TGTGCCAGCAGCGTAGTAGGGGTGGGCACAGATACGCAGTATTTT.

The rearrangement joins TRBV6-2 or TRBV6-3 to TRBJ2-2, with TRBD2 as a possible D gene (5 bases). Germline assignment: CDR1 MNHEY and CDR2 SVGEGT. Trimming left V 5 bases short and J 3 bases short, with 10 bases between. The CDR3 loop spans 14 amino acids. CDR3 residues: CASSPRADTGELFF. The CDR3, as DNA: TGTGCCAGCAGTCCGCGGGCGGACACCGGGGAGCTGTTTTTT.

The chain uses TRBV6-5 and TRBJ2-5; 8 nucleotides match TRBD2. The CDR3 is 15 residues long. After removal of 4 bases from V and 5 bases from J, the junction contained 9 bases not matched to a gene. Germline V gives CDR1 MNHEY, CDR2 SVGAGI. CDR3 DNA: TGTGCCAGCAGTTCATCAGCGGGGGCGTGGGAGACCCAGTACTTC. Protein: CASSSSAGAWETQYF.

This rearrangement joins TRBV18 to TRBJ1-2, with D perhaps TRBD1 (5 bases). The germline V gene encodes CDR1 KGHSH and CDR2 LQKENI. The CDR3 runs 13 residues. Trimming took 6 bases from V and 4 from J, leaving 12 bases between them. The DNA of the CDR3 is TGTGCCAGCTCCCCGGAGGGGCTCTATGGCTACACCTTC. Residues: CASSPEGLYGYTF.

V usage is TRBV20-1 and J usage is TRBJ2-3; D may be TRBD2 (5 bases). The CDR3 is 14 amino acids. The V end was cut by 3 bases, the J end by 2 bases, with 12 bases between. Germline values: CDR1 DFQATT, CDR2 SNEGSKA (reference sequence). CDR3 protein: CSASQLAPTDTQYF. The CDR3 coding sequence is TGCAGTGCTAGTCAGCTAGCCCCCACAGATACGCAGTATTTT.

The chain employs TRBV6-5 and TRBJ1-2, with 7 bases lining up with TRBD1. This CDR3 comprises 12 residues. With 6 bases clipped from V and 8 bases from J, the junction kept 6 bases outside the gene matches. Germline-derived CDR1 and CDR2 are MNHEY and SVGAGI. The CDR3 sequence is CASRWDRGGYTF. The CDR3 DNA sequence: TGTGCCAGCAGATGGGACAGAGGCGGCTACACCTTC.

This clone was detected only a few times. The chain uses TRBV5-4 and TRBJ1-2; possible D gene TRBD1, 5 bases. CDR3 length: 13 residues. Trimming removed 1 base at V and 3 bases at J, with 7 bases between. The germline V gene has CDR1 SGHNT and CDR2 YYREEE (reference sequence). The CDR3 reads CASSLRGDYGYTF. In DNA, the CDR3 is TGTGCCAGCAGCTTGAGGGGTGACTATGGCTACACCTTC.

This sequence joins TRBV6-2 or TRBV6-3 and TRBJ2-7, with TRBD2 matching over 8 bases. The CDR3 extends over 15 amino acids. V lost 4 bases and J lost 2; bases outside the gene matches: 7. Germline V CDR1 and CDR2: MNHEY, SVGEGT. The CDR3 nucleotides are TGTGCCAGCAGTTGGGTAGCGGGGCCTACCTACGAGCAGTACGTC. The encoded protein is CASSWVAGPTYEQYV.

The chain combines TRBV19 with TRBJ1-2, with 8 positions matching TRBD1. The CDR3 is 14 residues long. V lost 5 bases, J lost 4 bases, and 6 bases stayed unmatched. Looked up from germline, CDR1 is LNHDA and CDR2 is SQIVND (reference sequence). The CDR3 sequence: CASSLDRGGYGYTF. The CDR3 DNA reads as TGTGCCAGTAGTCTCGACAGGGGAGGCTATGGCTACACCTTC.

The rearrangement links TRBV10-3 to TRBJ2-5; 7 bases line up with TRBD2. Per germline, CDR1 ENHRY and CDR2 SYGVKD. The J segment lost 5 bases and the V segment lost 4 bases, leaving 10 bases of the junction unmatched. The CDR3 consists of 15 residues. CDR3 sequence: CAISVGGGTLETQYF. CDR3 nucleotide sequence: TGTGCCATCAGTGTTGGGGGGGGGACGTTGGAGACCCAGTACTTC.

The chain uses TRBV19 and TRBJ1-1, with D uncertain. Trimming removed 1 base from V and 1 base from J, with 7 bases in between. The CDR3 has 14 amino acids. Germline V gene sequence: CDR1 LNHDA, CDR2 SQIVND (reference sequence). As DNA, the CDR3 is TGTGCCAGTAGTATAGGCGTCAGGAACACTGAAGCTTTCTTT. Its translation is CASSIGVRNTEAFF.

This chain connects TRBV9 to TRBJ2-3; 9 nucleotides align to TRBD2. The germline V gene has CDR1 SGDLS and CDR2 YYNGEE. J lost 6 bases, V lost 0 bases, and 8 bases had no gene match. This CDR3 is built from 16 residues. The CDR3 sequence is CASSVGMRGGPDTQYF. CDR3 nucleotide sequence: TGTGCCAGCAGCGTAGGGATGCGGGGGGGCCCCGATACGCAGTATTTT.

Within the sample, this clone is medium-sized. CDR3 nucleotide sequence: TGTGCCAGCCAAAAGCAGTTCAAATCTCAGTACTTC. Protein product: CASQKQFKSQYF. The chain combines TRBV28 with TRBJ2-4; the D is unclear. V was trimmed by 8 bases and J by 12 bases, leaving 17 bases between them. This CDR3 contains 12 residues. CDR1 is MDHEN, CDR2 SYDVKM, per germline.

The CDR3 bases are TGTGCCAGCCGTACACTACAGGGGGCTAGCAATCAGCCCCAGCATTTT. Residues: CASRTLQGASNQPQHF. This chain connects TRBV27 to TRBJ1-5; 9 bases are shared with TRBD1. Germline CDR1 is MNHEY and CDR2 is SMNVEV (reference sequence). CDR3 length equals 16 residues. The V segment lost 8 bases and the J segment 0 bases; nucleotides outside the gene matches: 8.

The chain carries TRBV6-5 and TRBJ2-7; D is possibly TRBD2 (6 bases). There are 11 residues in the CDR3. Germline V lookup: CDR1 MNHEY, CDR2 SVGAGI. Trimming removed 8 bases at V and 7 bases at J, with 12 bases between. This CDR3 is CASRGLWEQYV. For the CDR3, the DNA is TGTGCCAGCCGGGGGTTGTGGGAGCAGTACGTC.

This clone was seen only a few times. The chain carries TRBV5-4 and TRBJ2-2; D gene ambiguous. Germline CDR1 reads SGHNT; CDR2 reads YYREEE (reference sequence). The CDR3 has 14 residues. With 6 bases removed from V and 4 bases from J, the gap between germline ends came to 13 bases. CDR3 sequence: CASNPRFFTGELFF. The CDR3 nucleotides are TGTGCCAGCAACCCGCGGTTTTTCACCGGGGAGCTGTTTTTT. Complete variable domain (other parts from reference TRBV5-4 and TRBJ2-2): ETGVTQSPTHLIKTRGQQVTLRCSSQSGHNTVSWYQQALGQGPQFIFQYYREEENGRGNFPPRFSGLQFPNYSSELNVNALELDDSALYLCASNPRFFTGELFFGEGSRLTVL.

The V call is TRBV5-1, the J call TRBJ2-2, with a possible D match to TRBD1 (6 bases). Trimming cost V 4 bases and J 1 base, with 17 bases left between them. Germline CDR1 and CDR2: SGHRS and YFSETQ. The CDR3 is made up of 17 amino acids. The CDR3 reads CASSPGPEGGNTGELFF. The CDR3 coding sequence is TGCGCCAGCAGCCCGGGGCCGGAAGGGGGGAACACCGGGGAGCTGTTTTTT. The full variable domain, completed using reference TRBV5-1 and TRBJ2-2, is KAGVTQTPRYLIKTRGQQVTLSCSPISGHRSVSWYQQTPGQGLQFLFEYFSETQRNKGNFPGRFSGRQFSNSRSEMNVSTLELGDSALYLCASSPGPEGGNTGELFFGEGSRLTVL.

The table lists this clone with a few counts. The chain combines TRBV7-9 with TRBJ2-1, with 9 bases matching TRBD2. In germline, CDR1 is SEHNR, CDR2 FQNEAQ (reference sequence). This CDR3 region has 15 residues. V trimming: 1 base; J trimming: 6 bases; junction bases outside the gene matches: 4. This chain's CDR3 is CASSLGLAETNEQFF. CDR3 coding DNA: TGTGCCAGCAGCTTAGGACTAGCGGAAACCAATGAGCAGTTCTTC. Variable domain in full (rest from reference TRBV7-9 and TRBJ2-1): DTGVSQNPRHKITKRGQNVTFRCDPISEHNRLYWYRQTLGQGPEFLTYFQNEAQLEKSRLLSDRFSAERPKGSFSTLEIQRTEQGDSAMYLCASSLGLAETNEQFFGPGTRLTVL.

The chain is built from TRBV30 and TRBJ2-7, with D perhaps TRBD2 (5 bases). Germline V gene data show CDR1 as GTSNPN and CDR2 as SVGIG (reference sequence). V lost 4 bases and J lost 1, with 14 bases in between. The CDR3 consists of 14 residues. CDR3 sequence reads: CAWIGVRGSYEQYV. The CDR3 nucleotides read TGTGCCTGGATCGGGGTTAGAGGGTCCTACGAGCAGTACGTC.

The J gene is TRBJ2-2, the V gene TRBV11-2; D assignment may be TRBD1 or TRBD2 (5 bases each). The CDR3 has 18 residues. The germline gives CDR1 SGHAT, CDR2 FQNNGV. Trimming took 2 bases from V and 1 from J, leaving 17 bases between them. The CDR3 sequence: CASSLRERTRLNTGELFF. The CDR3 nucleotides are TGTGCCAGCAGCTTACGGGAAAGGACAAGACTGAACACCGGGGAGCTGTTTTTT.

This chain links TRBV6-5 with TRBJ2-7; D may be TRBD2 (7 bases). V dropped 6 bases and J dropped 4 bases, with 19 bases sitting between them. The germline gives CDR1 MNHEY, CDR2 SVGAGI. The CDR3 runs 15 residues. The CDR3 nucleotides read TGTGCCAGCAGGGGAGGGGGACGGGGAGTTTACGAGCAGTACGTC. Its translation is CASRGGGRGVYEQYV.